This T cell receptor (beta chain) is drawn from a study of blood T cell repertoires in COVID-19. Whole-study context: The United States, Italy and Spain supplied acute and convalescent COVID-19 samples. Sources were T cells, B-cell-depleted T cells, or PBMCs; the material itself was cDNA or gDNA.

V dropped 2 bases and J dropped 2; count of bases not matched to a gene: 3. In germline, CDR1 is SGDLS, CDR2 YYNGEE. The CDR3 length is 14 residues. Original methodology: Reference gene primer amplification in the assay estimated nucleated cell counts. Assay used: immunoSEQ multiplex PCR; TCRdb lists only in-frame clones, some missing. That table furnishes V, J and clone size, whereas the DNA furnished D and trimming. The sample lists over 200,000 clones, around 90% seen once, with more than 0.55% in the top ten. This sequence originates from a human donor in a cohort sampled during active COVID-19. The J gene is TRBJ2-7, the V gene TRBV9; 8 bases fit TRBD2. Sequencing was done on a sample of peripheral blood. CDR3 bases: TGTGCCAGCAGCGTCGGGGGGGCGACCTACGAGCAGTACTTC. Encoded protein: CASSVGGATYEQYF.